What follows are 6 T cell receptor beta chains derived from one specimen sequenced in a study of CD8 T cells in ankylosing spondylitis. One entry per CDR3 protein results from TCRdb running MiXCR on the 5' RACE reads. The sample holds hundreds of thousands of distinct CDR3 sequences, roughly 25% seen once. Sequencing used blood, either unsorted or a sorted T cell fraction (not recorded which). These TCRs come from a male donor with ankylosing spondylitis or in good health (not recorded which).

This clonotype has ten or more counts. V is TRBV12-3 or TRBV12-4 and J is TRBJ1-5; D remains ambiguous. V lost 6 bases and J 3 bases, leaving 12 bases between the germline ends. The CDR3 is 14 residues long. The CDR3 region has the DNA TGTGCCAGCAGCCTCAGCCTTCTCAATCAGCCCCAGCATTTT. Translated, it gives CASSLSLLNQPQHF.

This clonotype came up a few times. This chain connects TRBV20-1 to TRBJ2-7, with D maybe TRBD1 (6 bases). Germline V gene data show CDR1 as DFQATT and CDR2 as SNEGSKA (reference sequence). Trimming pared 1 base from V and 3 bases from J, leaving 10 bases between. CDR3 size: 13 residues. Here the CDR3 DNA reads TGCAGTGCTAGAGTGTGGGGGCACTACGAGCAGTACTTC. Translation: CSARVWGHYEQYF.

This clonotype was detected ten times or more. The chain combines TRBV25-1 with TRBJ1-2; 7 positions agree with TRBD1. Germline V gene lookup returns CDR1 MGHDK and CDR2 SYGVNS. This CDR3 is built from 15 residues. The V and J ends lost 2 bases and 4 bases, in that order; junction bases with no gene match: 7. The CDR3 loop is CASSEGTTGVYGYTF. Here the CDR3 DNA reads TGTGCCAGCAGTGAAGGGACTACAGGGGTCTATGGCTACACCTTC.

This clonotype was seen ten or more times. The CDR3 region is CSAYQPRGGTEQFF. The CDR3 nucleotides are TGCAGCGCCTATCAACCTCGGGGGGGAACTGAGCAGTTCTTC. The chain couples TRBV29-1 to TRBJ2-1; 8 bases map to TRBD2. CDR1 and CDR2 from the germline V gene are SQVTM and ANQGSEA. The trim removed 7 bases at V and 9 bases at J, leaving 14 bases unmatched. The CDR3 covers 14 residues.

This clonotype has ten or more counts. The rearrangement joins TRBV12-5 to TRBJ2-2, with a possible D match to TRBD1 (5 bases). This CDR3 spans 18 amino acids. Germline loops: CDR1 LGHNT, CDR2 FRNRAP. V was cut by 0 bases and J by 2 bases, with 16 bases left in between. This CDR3 is CASGLVRKGQVNTGELFF. CDR3 coding DNA: TGTGCTAGTGGTTTGGTACGGAAGGGGCAGGTTAACACCGGGGAGCTGTTTTTT.

This clonotype has at least ten counts. This rearrangement joins TRBV30 to TRBJ2-1; D gene uncertain. V lost 4 bases and J 11 bases, leaving 15 bases between the germline ends. CDR1 is GTSNPN and CDR2 is SVGIG in the germline V gene (reference sequence). The CDR3 spans 12 residues. CDR3 bases: TGTGCCTGGACAAATCTACAGTCGCAGCAGTTCTTC. This encodes CAWTNLQSQQFF.